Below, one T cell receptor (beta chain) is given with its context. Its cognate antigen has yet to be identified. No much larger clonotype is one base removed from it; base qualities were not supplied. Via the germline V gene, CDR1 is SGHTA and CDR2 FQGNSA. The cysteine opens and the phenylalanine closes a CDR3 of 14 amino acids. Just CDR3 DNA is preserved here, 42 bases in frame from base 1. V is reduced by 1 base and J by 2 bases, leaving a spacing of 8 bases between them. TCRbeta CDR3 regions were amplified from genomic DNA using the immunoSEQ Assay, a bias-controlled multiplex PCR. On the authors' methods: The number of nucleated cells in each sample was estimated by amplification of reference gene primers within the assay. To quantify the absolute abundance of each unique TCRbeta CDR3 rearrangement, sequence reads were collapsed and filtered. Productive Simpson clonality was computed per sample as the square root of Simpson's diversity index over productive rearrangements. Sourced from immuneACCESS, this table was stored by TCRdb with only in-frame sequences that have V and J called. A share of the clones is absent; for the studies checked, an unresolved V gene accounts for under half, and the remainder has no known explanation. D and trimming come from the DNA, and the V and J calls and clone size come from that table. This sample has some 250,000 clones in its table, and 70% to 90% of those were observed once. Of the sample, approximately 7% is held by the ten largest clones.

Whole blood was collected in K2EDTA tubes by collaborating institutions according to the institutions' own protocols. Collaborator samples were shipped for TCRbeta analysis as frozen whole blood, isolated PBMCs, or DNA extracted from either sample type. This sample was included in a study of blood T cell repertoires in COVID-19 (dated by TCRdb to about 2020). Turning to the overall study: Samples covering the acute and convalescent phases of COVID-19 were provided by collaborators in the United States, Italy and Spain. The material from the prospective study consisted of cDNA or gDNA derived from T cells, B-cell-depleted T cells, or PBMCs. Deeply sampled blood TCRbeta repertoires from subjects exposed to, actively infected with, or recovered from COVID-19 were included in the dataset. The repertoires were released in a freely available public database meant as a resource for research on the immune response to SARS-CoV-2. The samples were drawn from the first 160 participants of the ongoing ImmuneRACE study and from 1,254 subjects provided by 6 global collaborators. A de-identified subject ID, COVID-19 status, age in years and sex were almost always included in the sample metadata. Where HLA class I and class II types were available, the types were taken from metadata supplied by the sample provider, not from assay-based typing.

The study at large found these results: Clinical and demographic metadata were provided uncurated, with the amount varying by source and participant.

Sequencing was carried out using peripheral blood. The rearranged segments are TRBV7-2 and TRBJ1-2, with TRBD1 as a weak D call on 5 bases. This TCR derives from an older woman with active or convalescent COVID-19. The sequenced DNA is TGTGCCAGCAGCTTAGTCTCAGGGAACTATGGCTACACCTTC. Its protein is CASSLVSGNYGYTF. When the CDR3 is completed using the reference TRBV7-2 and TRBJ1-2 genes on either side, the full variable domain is GAGVSQSPSNKVTEKGKDVELRCDPISGHTALYWYRQSLGQGLEFLIYFQGNSAPDKSGLPSDRFSAERTGGSVSTLTIQRTQQEDSAVYLCASSLVSGNYGYTFGSGTRLTVV.